This is a list of T cell receptor beta chains from one sample in a study of blood T cell repertoires in COVID-19. Some clones are missing from TCRdb's copy, which holds only in-frame ones; the method was immunoSEQ multiplex PCR. The data contain around 270,000 clones, roughly 90% of them singletons. Sequencing used peripheral blood. These receptors were obtained from a man aged 35-49 years with acute or convalescent COVID-19. CDR3s include the opening cysteine and the closing phenylalanine or tryptophan. Fields, in order: D gene, V gene, J gene, clone size, CDR3 length, CDR3 protein, CDR3 DNA. A D gene is named only where the DNA matches it firmly. Part of the rows lack a size; the others show once, few, many or a class for expanded clones.

d_gene: NA
v_gene: TRBV5-5
j_gene: TRBJ1-2
abundance: NA
len: 13
CDR3aa: CASRLTENYGYTF
CDR3nt: TGTGCCAGCAGGTTGACAGAAAACTATGGCTACACCTTC

d_gene: NA
v_gene: TRBV29-1
j_gene: TRBJ2-1
abundance: NA
len: 14
CDR3aa: CSVVDSSSYNEQFF
CDR3nt: TGCAGCGTCGTTGACTCTTCCTCCTACAATGAGCAGTTCTTC

d_gene: TRBD2
v_gene: TRBV9
j_gene: TRBJ2-1
abundance: NA
len: 19
CDR3aa: CASSVKDWTSGGRDNEQFF
CDR3nt: TGTGCCAGCAGCGTAAAGGATTGGACTAGCGGGGGGAGGGACAATGAGCAGTTCTTC

d_gene: NA
v_gene: TRBV7-9
j_gene: TRBJ1-5
abundance: few
len: 13
CDR3aa: CASSLARNQPQHF
CDR3nt: TGTGCCAGCAGCTTAGCCAGGAATCAGCCCCAGCATTTT

d_gene: TRBD1
v_gene: TRBV12-3/TRBV12-4
j_gene: TRBJ1-1
abundance: few
len: 13
CDR3aa: CASSLTPGTGAFF
CDR3nt: TGTGCCAGCAGTTTAACACCCGGGACAGGGGCTTTCTTT

d_gene: NA
v_gene: TRBV7-2
j_gene: TRBJ1-2
abundance: NA
len: 14
CDR3aa: CASSSRRSGYGYTF
CDR3nt: TGTGCCAGCAGCTCCAGACGAAGCGGCTATGGCTACACCTTC

d_gene: NA
v_gene: TRBV30
j_gene: TRBJ1-1
abundance: NA
len: 11
CDR3aa: CAWTEGTEAFF
CDR3nt: TGTGCCTGGACGGAGGGAACTGAAGCTTTCTTT

d_gene: TRBD1
v_gene: TRBV18
j_gene: TRBJ2-2
abundance: NA
len: 15
CDR3aa: CASSLTGDITGELFF
CDR3nt: TGTGCCAGCTCACTGACAGGGGATATAACCGGGGAGCTGTTTTTT

d_gene: NA
v_gene: TRBV11-2
j_gene: TRBJ1-2
abundance: NA
len: 15
CDR3aa: CASSQDNLGGYGYTF
CDR3nt: TGTGCCAGCAGCCAGGATAATTTGGGAGGCTATGGCTACACCTTC

d_gene: NA
v_gene: TRBV2
j_gene: TRBJ1-2
abundance: NA
len: 14
CDR3aa: CASTPTDTNYGYTF
CDR3nt: TGTGCCAGCACCCCGACAGATACTAACTATGGCTACACCTTC

d_gene: NA
v_gene: TRBV19
j_gene: TRBJ2-3
abundance: NA
len: 15
CDR3aa: CASSIRPSSTDTQYF
CDR3nt: TGTGCCAGTAGTATCAGGCCCTCTAGCACAGATACGCAGTATTTT

d_gene: NA
v_gene: TRBV5-1
j_gene: TRBJ2-1
abundance: NA
len: 14
CDR3aa: CASSLGQSYNEQFF
CDR3nt: TGCGCCAGCAGCTTGGGACAGTCATACAATGAGCAGTTCTTC

d_gene: TRBD1
v_gene: TRBV2
j_gene: TRBJ2-3
abundance: NA
len: 16
CDR3aa: CASSLDGTVSTDTQYF
CDR3nt: TGTGCCAGCAGTCTAGATGGGACAGTCAGCACAGATACGCAGTATTTT

d_gene: NA
v_gene: TRBV2
j_gene: TRBJ1-5
abundance: NA
len: 14
CDR3aa: CASRAAGDNQPQHF
CDR3nt: TGTGCCAGCAGGGCGGCAGGGGACAATCAGCCCCAGCATTTT

d_gene: TRBD1
v_gene: TRBV4-1
j_gene: TRBJ1-2
abundance: NA
len: 18
CDR3aa: CASSQSPHRTGGDYGYTF
CDR3nt: TGCGCCAGCAGCCAATCACCCCACCGGACAGGGGGCGACTATGGCTACACCTTC

d_gene: NA
v_gene: TRBV6-5
j_gene: TRBJ2-7
abundance: once
len: 15
CDR3aa: CAAQVGDTFTYEQYF
CDR3nt: TGTGCCGCACAGGTAGGGGACACCTTTACCTACGAGCAGTACTTC

d_gene: NA
v_gene: TRBV30
j_gene: TRBJ1-6
abundance: few
len: 13
CDR3aa: CAWSWKGKSPLHF
CDR3nt: TGTGCCTGGAGTTGGAAGGGGAAATCACCCCTCCACTTT

d_gene: TRBD1
v_gene: TRBV30
j_gene: TRBJ2-6
abundance: NA
len: 17
CDR3aa: CAWSPGQGARGANVLTF
CDR3nt: TGTGCCTGGAGTCCGGGACAGGGGGCGCGGGGGGCCAACGTCCTGACTTTC

d_gene: NA
v_gene: TRBV2
j_gene: TRBJ1-5
abundance: NA
len: 14
CDR3aa: CASSEQGDNQPQHF
CDR3nt: TGTGCCAGCAGTGAGCAGGGCGACAATCAGCCCCAGCATTTT

d_gene: NA
v_gene: TRBV7-2
j_gene: TRBJ1-6
abundance: NA
len: 16
CDR3aa: CASSLAVLAADSPLHF
CDR3nt: TGTGCCAGCAGCTTAGCGGTGCTCGCGGCGGATTCACCCCTCCACTTT

d_gene: TRBD1
v_gene: TRBV5-1
j_gene: TRBJ1-6
abundance: NA
len: 13
CDR3aa: CASSGTGESPLHF
CDR3nt: TGCGCCAGCAGCGGGACAGGGGAATCACCCCTCCACTTT

d_gene: TRBD2
v_gene: TRBV10-3
j_gene: TRBJ2-1
abundance: NA
len: 17
CDR3aa: CAISESLSGGAYNEQFF
CDR3nt: TGTGCCATCAGTGAGTCTTTAAGCGGGGGGGCCTACAATGAGCAGTTCTTC

d_gene: NA
v_gene: TRBV12-3/TRBV12-4
j_gene: TRBJ1-1
abundance: few
len: 11
CDR3aa: CASSSMTEAFF
CDR3nt: TGTGCCAGCAGTTCCATGACTGAAGCTTTCTTT

d_gene: NA
v_gene: TRBV11-2
j_gene: TRBJ2-7
abundance: NA
len: 16
CDR3aa: CASSFRGTALSYEQYF
CDR3nt: TGTGCCAGCAGCTTCCGGGGGACAGCCTTATCCTACGAGCAGTACTTC

d_gene: NA
v_gene: TRBV14
j_gene: TRBJ2-7
abundance: few
len: 15
CDR3aa: CASSQGHWTFYEQYF
CDR3nt: TGTGCCAGCAGCCAAGGGCATTGGACATTTTACGAGCAGTACTTC

d_gene: TRBD1
v_gene: TRBV5-6
j_gene: TRBJ1-6
abundance: NA
len: 16
CDR3aa: CASSFLGDRANSPLHF
CDR3nt: TGTGCCAGCAGCTTTCTCGGGGACAGGGCCAATTCACCCCTCCACTTT

d_gene: TRBD1
v_gene: TRBV19
j_gene: TRBJ2-7
abundance: once
len: 13
CDR3aa: CASSWTGSDEQYF
CDR3nt: TGTGCCAGTAGCTGGACAGGGTCGGACGAGCAGTACTTC

d_gene: NA
v_gene: TRBV27
j_gene: TRBJ1-5
abundance: NA
len: 18
CDR3aa: CASSPHSSIAYSNQPQHF
CDR3nt: TGTGCCAGCAGTCCCCACTCGTCCATCGCCTATAGCAATCAGCCCCAGCATTTT

d_gene: TRBD1
v_gene: TRBV6-5
j_gene: TRBJ1-2
abundance: NA
len: 15
CDR3aa: CASSYSGTEPYGYTF
CDR3nt: TGTGCCAGCAGTTACTCTGGGACAGAGCCCTATGGCTACACCTTC

d_gene: TRBD1
v_gene: TRBV6-6
j_gene: TRBJ1-2
abundance: NA
len: 13
CDR3aa: CASTRTGAIGYTF
CDR3nt: TGTGCCAGCACCAGGACAGGGGCAATTGGCTACACCTTC

d_gene: TRBD1
v_gene: TRBV19
j_gene: TRBJ1-2
abundance: NA
len: 15
CDR3aa: CASSQGQGIIDGYTF
CDR3nt: TGTGCCAGTAGTCAGGGACAGGGAATTATAGATGGCTACACCTTC

d_gene: TRBD1
v_gene: TRBV19
j_gene: TRBJ2-2
abundance: NA
len: 15
CDR3aa: CASSRGTGAPGELFF
CDR3nt: TGTGCCAGTAGTAGGGGCACAGGGGCCCCCGGGGAGCTGTTTTTT

d_gene: TRBD1
v_gene: TRBV2
j_gene: TRBJ1-1
abundance: once
len: 13
CDR3aa: CASGTGVDTEAFF
CDR3nt: TGTGCCAGCGGTACAGGGGTAGACACTGAAGCTTTCTTT

d_gene: TRBD2
v_gene: TRBV5-4
j_gene: TRBJ2-3
abundance: NA
len: 16
CDR3aa: CASSFKLAGDTDTQYF
CDR3nt: TGTGCCAGCAGCTTTAAACTAGCGGGGGATACAGATACGCAGTATTTT

d_gene: TRBD1
v_gene: TRBV7-2
j_gene: TRBJ2-2
abundance: NA
len: 16
CDR3aa: CASRLGQGGNTGELFF
CDR3nt: TGTGCCAGCAGACTTGGACAGGGGGGGAACACCGGGGAGCTGTTTTTT

d_gene: NA
v_gene: TRBV5-1
j_gene: TRBJ1-2
abundance: NA
len: 15
CDR3aa: CASSLAHRANYGYTF
CDR3nt: TGCGCCAGCAGCTTGGCCCACAGAGCTAACTATGGCTACACCTTC

d_gene: NA
v_gene: TRBV6-1
j_gene: TRBJ1-5
abundance: NA
len: 14
CDR3aa: CASSEPGMFQPQHF
CDR3nt: TGTGCCAGCAGTGAGCCGGGGATGTTTCAGCCCCAGCATTTT

d_gene: NA
v_gene: TRBV27
j_gene: TRBJ1-5
abundance: NA
len: 17
CDR3aa: CASSPGRTLYSNQPQHF
CDR3nt: TGTGCCAGCAGTCCAGGACGGACTCTTTATAGCAATCAGCCCCAGCATTTT